These T cell receptor beta chains were read from a single sample in a study of radiation and T cells in renal cell carcinoma. Clones were sequenced by immunoSEQ multiplex PCR, and TCRdb holds only the in-frame ones, with some missing. In the table there are roughly 150,000 clones, 88% of which are singletons. The sample was blood, taken from a patient whose treatment included radiotherapy and nephrectomy. The origin of the receptors is a woman aged 70 to 79 with renal cell carcinoma. Each CDR3 is given without its conserved first and last residue. A D gene is named only where the DNA matches it firmly.

CDR3 protein: ASPPGTGRSTEAF
V gene: TRBV28
J gene: TRBJ1-1
D gene: TRBD1

CDR3 protein: ASSQRRGGLETQY
V gene: TRBV14
J gene: TRBJ2-5
D gene: TRBD2

CDR3 protein: ASSPHRGGQPQH
V gene: TRBV28
J gene: TRBJ1-5
D gene: NA

CDR3 protein: ASSSSQGGSPLH
V gene: TRBV5-1
J gene: TRBJ1-6
D gene: NA

CDR3 protein: AWSGDRRLSTEAF
V gene: TRBV30
J gene: TRBJ1-1
D gene: TRBD1

CDR3 protein: ASSKGPRGMNTEAF
V gene: TRBV19
J gene: TRBJ1-1
D gene: NA

CDR3 protein: ASSPNAGRNGYT
V gene: TRBV5-1
J gene: TRBJ1-2
D gene: NA

CDR3 protein: ASSLLVNFGNTIY
V gene: TRBV7-2
J gene: TRBJ1-3
D gene: NA

CDR3 protein: ASSFYATGGEKLF
V gene: TRBV5-6
J gene: TRBJ1-4
D gene: NA

CDR3 protein: ASSLAASPTGELF
V gene: TRBV7-2
J gene: TRBJ2-2
D gene: NA

CDR3 protein: ASSPTLNEQF
V gene: TRBV6-5
J gene: TRBJ2-1
D gene: NA

CDR3 protein: ASSLGGQGSGQPQH
V gene: TRBV5-1
J gene: TRBJ1-5
D gene: TRBD1

CDR3 protein: ASSPGTGGYISGNTIY
V gene: TRBV27
J gene: TRBJ1-3
D gene: TRBD1

CDR3 protein: ASSLAGAEDIQY
V gene: TRBV7-9
J gene: TRBJ2-4
D gene: NA

CDR3 protein: ASSLGGLTEAF
V gene: TRBV7-8
J gene: TRBJ1-1
D gene: NA

CDR3 protein: ASSGRGNGEPQH
V gene: TRBV7-2
J gene: TRBJ1-5
D gene: NA

CDR3 protein: ASQPWGQGALNYGYT
V gene: TRBV19
J gene: TRBJ1-2
D gene: TRBD1

CDR3 protein: ASSLGVRGQYNQPQH
V gene: TRBV7-6
J gene: TRBJ1-5
D gene: TRBD1

CDR3 protein: ASSGSGGARNEQF
V gene: TRBV2
J gene: TRBJ2-1
D gene: TRBD2

CDR3 protein: SVDRGANYGYT
V gene: TRBV29-1
J gene: TRBJ1-2
D gene: TRBD1

CDR3 protein: ASSPSDRVGQPQH
V gene: TRBV27
J gene: TRBJ1-5
D gene: TRBD1

CDR3 protein: ASSRKGQGTRDAPYNSPLH
V gene: TRBV28
J gene: TRBJ1-6
D gene: NA

CDR3 protein: ASSLSGNQQF
V gene: TRBV5-5
J gene: TRBJ2-1
D gene: TRBD2

CDR3 protein: ASSQDLGTLYGYT
V gene: TRBV4-1
J gene: TRBJ1-2
D gene: NA

CDR3 protein: ASSLARGATEAF
V gene: TRBV7-9
J gene: TRBJ1-1
D gene: NA

CDR3 protein: ASSSGQGQETQY
V gene: TRBV5-4
J gene: TRBJ2-5
D gene: TRBD1

CDR3 protein: ASRLQANYGYT
V gene: TRBV25-1
J gene: TRBJ1-2
D gene: NA

CDR3 protein: ASSSGQNPYGYT
V gene: TRBV5-1
J gene: TRBJ1-2
D gene: NA

CDR3 protein: ASSLSGQSSDTQY
V gene: TRBV27
J gene: TRBJ2-3
D gene: TRBD1

CDR3 protein: ASSESVEGWGTGELF
V gene: TRBV25-1
J gene: TRBJ2-2
D gene: NA

CDR3 protein: ASSPGGGGADTQY
V gene: TRBV7-2
J gene: TRBJ2-3
D gene: NA

CDR3 protein: ASSPGDGGQETQY
V gene: TRBV18
J gene: TRBJ2-5
D gene: NA

CDR3 protein: ASGGSNTDTQY
V gene: TRBV10-1
J gene: TRBJ2-3
D gene: NA

CDR3 protein: ATSRDWGAGDTQY
V gene: TRBV15
J gene: TRBJ2-3
D gene: NA

CDR3 protein: ASSDPDRRNTEAF
V gene: TRBV5-4
J gene: TRBJ1-1
D gene: TRBD1

CDR3 protein: AISETGGHETQY
V gene: TRBV10-3
J gene: TRBJ2-5
D gene: TRBD2

CDR3 protein: ASSLKPQLATNEKLF
V gene: TRBV4-2
J gene: TRBJ1-4
D gene: NA

CDR3 protein: ASSYSPGPHYNEQF
V gene: TRBV6-5
J gene: TRBJ2-1
D gene: NA

CDR3 protein: ASSPGQGSYNEQF
V gene: TRBV5-4
J gene: TRBJ2-1
D gene: TRBD1

CDR3 protein: SSSGTGSNEQF
V gene: TRBV29-1
J gene: TRBJ2-1
D gene: NA

CDR3 protein: ASSLVDGGTQY
V gene: TRBV5-6
J gene: TRBJ2-5
D gene: NA

CDR3 protein: ASSLFRGERNNEQF
V gene: TRBV11-3
J gene: TRBJ2-1
D gene: TRBD2

CDR3 protein: ASSEYLQGAAAF
V gene: TRBV25-1
J gene: TRBJ1-1
D gene: NA

CDR3 protein: ASSEARGAKSQPQH
V gene: TRBV2
J gene: TRBJ1-5
D gene: NA

CDR3 protein: ASSARGNTEAF
V gene: TRBV11-3
J gene: TRBJ1-1
D gene: NA

CDR3 protein: ASSTHSGAIRNEQF
V gene: TRBV9
J gene: TRBJ2-1
D gene: TRBD2

CDR3 protein: ASSYSNRAKDGST
V gene: TRBV6-5
J gene: TRBJ1-2
D gene: NA

CDR3 protein: ASSLGTGGLATEAF
V gene: TRBV7-9
J gene: TRBJ1-1
D gene: TRBD1

CDR3 protein: SNPGSYT
V gene: TRBV20-1
J gene: TRBJ1-2
D gene: NA

CDR3 protein: ASSPPMGGDDETQY
V gene: TRBV18
J gene: TRBJ2-5
D gene: NA